These T cell receptor beta chains were read from a single sample in a study of PD-1 blockade in classical Hodgkin lymphoma. TCRdb keeps only in-frame clones here, not all; method: immunoSEQ multiplex PCR. The sample comprises roughly 34,000 clones, around 94% of which are singletons, and around 2% rests with the top ten. The specimen was peripheral blood mononuclear cells (PBMCs). These receptors originate from a human donor with classical Hodgkin lymphoma. Both conserved end residues are part of each CDR3. D genes are given only for firm matches. Size tells how often a clone was seen (once, few, many) or the class of an expanded clone, and some rows leave it out.

j_call: TRBJ2-1; clone_size: NA; v_call: TRBV30; d_call: TRBD1; cdr3_aa: CAWGQDFNNEQFF; cdr3_nt: TGTGCCTGGGGACAGGATTTCAACAATGAGCAGTTCTTC
j_call: TRBJ2-2; clone_size: NA; v_call: TRBV28; d_call: TRBD1; cdr3_aa: CASTLTGFKPGELFF; cdr3_nt: TGTGCCAGCACCTTGACAGGGTTTAAGCCCGGGGAGCTGTTTTTT
j_call: TRBJ1-1; clone_size: NA; v_call: TRBV28; d_call: NA; cdr3_aa: CASSPPARGTEAFF; cdr3_nt: TGTGCCAGCAGTCCCCCGGCCCGGGGGACTGAAGCTTTCTTT
j_call: TRBJ1-5; clone_size: once; v_call: TRBV18; d_call: TRBD1; cdr3_aa: CASSPLDREGISNQPQHF; cdr3_nt: TGTGCCAGCTCACCACTGGACAGGGAAGGGATTAGCAATCAGCCCCAGCATTTT
j_call: TRBJ2-1; clone_size: NA; v_call: TRBV5-5; d_call: TRBD2; cdr3_aa: CASRNGLAGAYFEQFF; cdr3_nt: TGTGCCAGCAGAAACGGACTAGCGGGAGCTTATTTTGAGCAGTTCTTC
j_call: TRBJ2-1; clone_size: NA; v_call: TRBV15; d_call: NA; cdr3_aa: CATSRATESYNEQFF; cdr3_nt: TGTGCCACCAGCAGAGCGACGGAAAGCTACAATGAGCAGTTCTTC
j_call: TRBJ2-7; clone_size: NA; v_call: TRBV30; d_call: NA; cdr3_aa: CAWSGGYYEQYF; cdr3_nt: TGTGCCTGGAGTGGGGGATACTACGAGCAGTACTTC
j_call: TRBJ1-2; clone_size: NA; v_call: TRBV6-5; d_call: NA; cdr3_aa: CASSSPGGFYGYTF; cdr3_nt: TGTGCCAGTTCCTCCCCGGGAGGATTCTATGGCTACACCTTC
j_call: TRBJ2-2; clone_size: NA; v_call: TRBV9; d_call: NA; cdr3_aa: CASSPLRENTGELFF; cdr3_nt: TGTGCCAGCAGCCCTCTCCGGGAGAACACCGGGGAGCTGTTTTTT
j_call: TRBJ1-2; clone_size: NA; v_call: TRBV5-5; d_call: NA; cdr3_aa: CASSPRDPYGYTF; cdr3_nt: TGTGCCAGCAGCCCCCGGGACCCCTATGGCTACACCTTC
j_call: TRBJ1-2; clone_size: NA; v_call: TRBV5-1; d_call: NA; cdr3_aa: CASTDRGGYTF; cdr3_nt: TGCGCCAGCACTGACCGAGGGGGCTACACCTTC
j_call: TRBJ1-2; clone_size: NA; v_call: TRBV29-1; d_call: TRBD1; cdr3_aa: CSVEGQGWDYGYTF; cdr3_nt: TGCAGCGTTGAAGGACAGGGGTGGGACTATGGCTACACCTTC
j_call: TRBJ2-1; clone_size: NA; v_call: TRBV5-6; d_call: NA; cdr3_aa: CASSLEGGEINEQFF; cdr3_nt: TGTGCCAGCAGCTTGGAAGGGGGAGAAATTAATGAGCAGTTCTTC
j_call: TRBJ1-6; clone_size: NA; v_call: TRBV11-3; d_call: NA; cdr3_aa: CASSSSSYNSPLHF; cdr3_nt: TGTGCCAGCAGCTCCAGCTCCTATAATTCACCCCTCCACTTT
j_call: TRBJ2-7; clone_size: NA; v_call: TRBV10-3; d_call: NA; cdr3_aa: CAISGISGAGQDEQYF; cdr3_nt: TGTGCCATCAGTGGTATTTCGGGGGCGGGTCAGGACGAGCAGTACTTC
j_call: TRBJ1-5; clone_size: NA; v_call: TRBV14; d_call: NA; cdr3_aa: CASSQRNTSYSNQPQHF; cdr3_nt: TGTGCCAGCAGCCAAAGGAACACAAGTTATAGCAATCAGCCCCAGCATTTT
j_call: TRBJ2-6; clone_size: NA; v_call: TRBV7-6; d_call: TRBD1; cdr3_aa: CASIPQSWTGGGWTNVLTF; cdr3_nt: TGTGCCAGCATCCCCCAATCATGGACAGGGGGCGGTTGGACCAACGTCCTGACTTTC
j_call: TRBJ2-7; clone_size: NA; v_call: TRBV9; d_call: NA; cdr3_aa: CASSTGRWSYEQYF; cdr3_nt: TGTGCCAGCAGCACGGGGAGGTGGTCCTACGAGCAGTACTTC
j_call: TRBJ2-3; clone_size: once; v_call: TRBV27; d_call: NA; cdr3_aa: CASSSQGLDTQYF; cdr3_nt: TGTGCCAGCAGCTCTCAGGGTTTGGATACGCAGTATTTT
j_call: TRBJ1-2; clone_size: NA; v_call: TRBV30; d_call: TRBD1; cdr3_aa: CAWSLTGTGYYYGYTF; cdr3_nt: TGTGCCTGGAGTTTAACCGGGACAGGGTATTACTATGGCTACACCTTC
j_call: TRBJ2-7; clone_size: NA; v_call: TRBV28; d_call: TRBD2; cdr3_aa: CASSLKRGRGTYEQYF; cdr3_nt: TGTGCCAGCAGTTTAAAGCGGGGTAGAGGCACATACGAGCAGTACTTC
j_call: TRBJ1-5; clone_size: NA; v_call: TRBV4-1; d_call: NA; cdr3_aa: CASSQVLDRPYQPQHF; cdr3_nt: TGCGCCAGCAGCCAAGTTCTGGACAGACCATATCAGCCCCAGCATTTT
j_call: TRBJ2-6; clone_size: NA; v_call: TRBV6-5; d_call: NA; cdr3_aa: CASSYVSSGANVLTF; cdr3_nt: TGTGCCAGCAGTTACGTGAGCTCTGGGGCCAACGTCCTGACTTTC
j_call: TRBJ1-2; clone_size: once; v_call: TRBV10-3; d_call: NA; cdr3_aa: CATRPGNYGYTF; cdr3_nt: TGTGCCACGCGACCCGGAAACTATGGCTACACCTTC
j_call: TRBJ2-5; clone_size: NA; v_call: TRBV5-1; d_call: TRBD1; cdr3_aa: CASSFPGQGAGETQYF; cdr3_nt: TGCGCCAGCAGCTTTCCGGGACAGGGGGCCGGCGAGACCCAGTACTTC
j_call: TRBJ1-4; clone_size: NA; v_call: TRBV5-5; d_call: TRBD1; cdr3_aa: CASSADVQGWEKLFF; cdr3_nt: TGTGCCAGCAGCGCAGATGTACAGGGGTGGGAAAAACTGTTTTTT
j_call: TRBJ1-3; clone_size: NA; v_call: TRBV5-1; d_call: NA; cdr3_aa: CASSLEGGFGNTIYF; cdr3_nt: TGCGCCAGCAGCTTGGAGGGGGGTTTTGGAAACACCATATATTTT
j_call: TRBJ2-7; clone_size: NA; v_call: TRBV7-9; d_call: NA; cdr3_aa: CASSLGGTDFYEQYF; cdr3_nt: TGTGCCAGCAGCTTGGGGGGTACAGACTTCTACGAGCAGTACTTC
j_call: TRBJ1-4; clone_size: NA; v_call: TRBV4-1; d_call: TRBD1; cdr3_aa: CASSHPIPTGGASTNEKLFF; cdr3_nt: TGCGCCAGCAGCCATCCCATACCGACAGGGGGCGCGTCAACTAATGAAAAACTGTTTTTT
j_call: TRBJ2-2; clone_size: NA; v_call: TRBV5-6; d_call: NA; cdr3_aa: CASSLHRATGELFF; cdr3_nt: TGTGCCAGCAGCCTTCACAGGGCCACCGGGGAGCTGTTTTTT
j_call: TRBJ2-1; clone_size: NA; v_call: TRBV7-9; d_call: TRBD2; cdr3_aa: CASSLGLAGVHEQFF; cdr3_nt: TGTGCCAGCAGCCTGGGACTAGCGGGAGTTCATGAGCAGTTCTTC
j_call: TRBJ2-2; clone_size: NA; v_call: TRBV5-1; d_call: TRBD2; cdr3_aa: CASSLARGEGLTGELFF; cdr3_nt: TGCGCCAGCAGCTTGGCCAGAGGGGAGGGACTTACCGGGGAGCTGTTTTTT
j_call: TRBJ2-7; clone_size: NA; v_call: TRBV2; d_call: TRBD1; cdr3_aa: CASTRTGGLSYEQYF; cdr3_nt: TGTGCCAGCACTCGGACAGGGGGACTTTCCTACGAGCAGTACTTC
j_call: TRBJ2-7; clone_size: NA; v_call: TRBV29-1; d_call: NA; cdr3_aa: CSALDSYSYEQYF; cdr3_nt: TGCAGCGCCCTGGACAGTTACTCCTACGAGCAGTACTTC
j_call: TRBJ1-1; clone_size: NA; v_call: TRBV13; d_call: TRBD1; cdr3_aa: CASSSYGTGGTEAFF; cdr3_nt: TGTGCCAGCAGCTCATACGGGACAGGGGGCACTGAAGCTTTCTTT
j_call: TRBJ1-2; clone_size: NA; v_call: TRBV9; d_call: TRBD1; cdr3_aa: CASSAGRTGGRGYTF; cdr3_nt: TGTGCCAGCAGCGCAGGCCGGACAGGGGGACGTGGCTACACCTTC
j_call: TRBJ2-6; clone_size: NA; v_call: TRBV10-3; d_call: TRBD1; cdr3_aa: CAIWTGGDPGANVLTF; cdr3_nt: TGTGCCATTTGGACAGGGGGTGACCCTGGGGCCAACGTCCTGACTTTC
j_call: TRBJ1-6; clone_size: NA; v_call: TRBV9; d_call: NA; cdr3_aa: CASSVAEGFPYNSPLHF; cdr3_nt: TGTGCCAGCAGCGTAGCTGAAGGGTTCCCCTATAATTCACCCCTCCACTTT
j_call: TRBJ1-2; clone_size: NA; v_call: TRBV7-9; d_call: NA; cdr3_aa: CASSRGQLANYGYTF; cdr3_nt: TGTGCCAGCAGCAGAGGACAGCTCGCCAACTATGGCTACACCTTC
j_call: TRBJ2-1; clone_size: NA; v_call: TRBV7-2; d_call: NA; cdr3_aa: CASSLVYGNEQFF; cdr3_nt: TGTGCCAGCAGCTTAGTTTACGGGAATGAGCAGTTCTTC
j_call: TRBJ1-1; clone_size: NA; v_call: TRBV28; d_call: TRBD1; cdr3_aa: CASSSGTGLMNTEAFF; cdr3_nt: TGTGCCAGCAGTTCCGGGACAGGCCTCATGAACACTGAAGCTTTCTTT
j_call: TRBJ1-1; clone_size: NA; v_call: TRBV4-1; d_call: NA; cdr3_aa: CASSRLGLGEAFF; cdr3_nt: TGCGCCAGCAGCCGCCTTGGACTTGGTGAAGCTTTCTTT
j_call: TRBJ2-7; clone_size: NA; v_call: TRBV27; d_call: NA; cdr3_aa: CASRAAGRYEQYF; cdr3_nt: TGTGCCAGCAGGGCGGCGGGTCGGTACGAGCAGTACTTC
j_call: TRBJ2-2; clone_size: NA; v_call: TRBV9; d_call: NA; cdr3_aa: CASSVVAGPGELFF; cdr3_nt: TGTGCCAGCAGCGTAGTGGCCGGGCCCGGGGAGCTGTTTTTT
j_call: TRBJ2-3; clone_size: NA; v_call: TRBV28; d_call: TRBD2; cdr3_aa: CASSLAGDADTQYF; cdr3_nt: TGTGCCAGCAGCCTAGCGGGAGATGCAGATACGCAGTATTTT
j_call: TRBJ2-7; clone_size: NA; v_call: TRBV5-1; d_call: NA; cdr3_aa: CATSRGNLNRGEQYF; cdr3_nt: TGCGCCACCTCAAGGGGGAACCTCAATCGGGGCGAGCAGTACTTC
j_call: TRBJ2-1; clone_size: NA; v_call: TRBV18; d_call: NA; cdr3_aa: CASSPDQPPVPPISYNEQFF; cdr3_nt: TGTGCCAGCTCACCGGACCAGCCCCCAGTACCACCGATCTCCTACAATGAGCAGTTCTTC
j_call: TRBJ2-5; clone_size: NA; v_call: TRBV5-1; d_call: TRBD2; cdr3_aa: CASTAGGPEETQYF; cdr3_nt: TGCGCCAGCACAGCGGGAGGGCCGGAAGAGACCCAGTACTTC
j_call: TRBJ2-3; clone_size: NA; v_call: TRBV29-1; d_call: NA; cdr3_aa: CSAPRGYTDTQYF; cdr3_nt: TGCAGCGCCCCGAGGGGGTACACAGATACGCAGTATTTT
j_call: TRBJ1-5; clone_size: once; v_call: TRBV6-6; d_call: NA; cdr3_aa: CASSSRRLINQPQHF; cdr3_nt: TGTGCCAGCAGTTCCCGACGACTGATCAATCAGCCCCAGCATTTT
j_call: TRBJ1-5; clone_size: once; v_call: TRBV30; d_call: TRBD1; cdr3_aa: CAWNRGFNQPQHF; cdr3_nt: TGTGCCTGGAACAGGGGTTTTAATCAGCCCCAGCATTTT
j_call: TRBJ2-4; clone_size: NA; v_call: TRBV4-1; d_call: NA; cdr3_aa: CASSQDRKQNIQYF; cdr3_nt: TGCGCCAGCAGCCAAGACCGGAAACAAAACATTCAGTACTTC
j_call: TRBJ2-7; clone_size: NA; v_call: TRBV28; d_call: TRBD2; cdr3_aa: CASSLSGRTYEQYF; cdr3_nt: TGTGCCAGCAGTTTATCCGGGAGGACCTACGAGCAGTACTTC
j_call: TRBJ2-3; clone_size: NA; v_call: TRBV9; d_call: NA; cdr3_aa: CASSVRVGRTDTQYF; cdr3_nt: TGTGCCAGCAGCGTACGGGTGGGGCGGACAGATACGCAGTATTTT
j_call: TRBJ2-1; clone_size: NA; v_call: TRBV27; d_call: NA; cdr3_aa: CASSLQSNLNNEQFF; cdr3_nt: TGTGCCAGCAGTCTACAGTCCAACCTAAACAATGAGCAGTTCTTC
j_call: TRBJ2-7; clone_size: NA; v_call: TRBV29-1; d_call: NA; cdr3_aa: CSVVGTPGYEQYF; cdr3_nt: TGCAGCGTTGTTGGGACACCCGGTTACGAGCAGTACTTC
j_call: TRBJ2-7; clone_size: NA; v_call: TRBV7-7; d_call: NA; cdr3_aa: CASSLGLQNEQYF; cdr3_nt: TGTGCTAGCAGCTTAGGATTGCAGAACGAGCAGTACTTC